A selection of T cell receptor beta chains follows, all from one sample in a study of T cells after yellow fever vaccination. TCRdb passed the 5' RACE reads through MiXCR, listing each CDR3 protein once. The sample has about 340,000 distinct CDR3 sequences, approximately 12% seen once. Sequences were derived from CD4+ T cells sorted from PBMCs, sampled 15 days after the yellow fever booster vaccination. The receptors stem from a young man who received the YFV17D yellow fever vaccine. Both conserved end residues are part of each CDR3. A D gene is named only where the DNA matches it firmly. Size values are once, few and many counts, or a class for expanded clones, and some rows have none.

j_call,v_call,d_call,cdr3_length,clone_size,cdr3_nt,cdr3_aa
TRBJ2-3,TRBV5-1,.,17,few,TGCGCCAGCAGCTTGGCCCCCCGGTGGGGGGGCACAGATACGCAGTATTTT,CASSLAPRWGGTDTQYF
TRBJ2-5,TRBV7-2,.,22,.,TGTGCCAGCAGCTTGGGCTATGCCGAGTGGCGCGGGGCAACGGGTCGGCCCGAGACCCAGTACTTC,CASSLGYAEWRGATGRPETQYF
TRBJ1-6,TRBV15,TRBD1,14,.,TGTGCCACCAGCTGGGGACAGAATAATTCACCCCTCCACTTT,CATSWGQNNSPLHF
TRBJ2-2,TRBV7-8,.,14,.,TGTGCCAGCAGTACAGGGTTTGGAGTCCGGGAGCTGTTTTTT,CASSTGFGVRELFF
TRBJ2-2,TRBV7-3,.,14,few,TGTGCCAGCAGCTTAGGGGGCTTCACCGGGGAGCTGTTTTTT,CASSLGGFTGELFF
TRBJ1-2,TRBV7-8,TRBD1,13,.,TGTGCCAGCAGCCCCCGGGACAGGGATGGCTACACCTTC,CASSPRDRDGYTF
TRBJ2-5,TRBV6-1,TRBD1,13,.,TGTGCCAGCAGGAACACAGGGGGCGAGACCCAGTACTTC,CASRNTGGETQYF
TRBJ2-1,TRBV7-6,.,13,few,TGTGCCAGCAGCTTAGAACAGATTGGTGAGCAGTTCTTC,CASSLEQIGEQFF
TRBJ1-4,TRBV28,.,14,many,TGTGCCAGCACGGCCTACAGGGCGAATGAAAAACTGTTTTTT,CASTAYRANEKLFF
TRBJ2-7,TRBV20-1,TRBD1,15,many,TGCAGTGCTAGAGATCCCGGACAGGGGGCGGGGGAGCAGTACTTC,CSARDPGQGAGEQYF
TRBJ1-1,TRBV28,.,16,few,TGTGCCAGCAGTTTAGATCCCGCCGGACCGTACACTGAAGCTTTCTTT,CASSLDPAGPYTEAFF
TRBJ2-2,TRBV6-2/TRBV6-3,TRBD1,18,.,TGTGCCAGCAGTTACTCCCCGTGGGGGACAGTTAACACCGGGGAGCTGTTTTTT,CASSYSPWGTVNTGELFF
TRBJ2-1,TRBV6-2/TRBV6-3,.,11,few,TGTGCCAGCGCGAGTAGGGATGAACAGTTCTTC,CASASRDEQFF
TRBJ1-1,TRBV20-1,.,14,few,TGCAGTGCTAGGAATGACGGGCTGAACACTGAAGCTTTCTTT,CSARNDGLNTEAFF
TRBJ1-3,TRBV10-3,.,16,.,TGTGCCATCAGTGCGCTTTTAACTGTCTCTGGAAACACCATATATTTT,CAISALLTVSGNTIYF
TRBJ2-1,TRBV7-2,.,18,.,TGTGCCAGCAGCTTAGCCCCGTGGGCAGGAAAGGGGTACAATGAGCAGTTCTTC,CASSLAPWAGKGYNEQFF
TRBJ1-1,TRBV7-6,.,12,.,TGTGCCAGCAGTTACCCGGGGGGTGAAGCTTTCTTT,CASSYPGGEAFF
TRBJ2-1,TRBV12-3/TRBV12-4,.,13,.,TGTGCCAGCAGCCCGGACTACTACAATGAGCAGTTCTTC,CASSPDYYNEQFF
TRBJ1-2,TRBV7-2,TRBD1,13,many,TGTGCCAGCAGCCCTGAGGGGGCGTATGGCTACACCTTC,CASSPEGAYGYTF
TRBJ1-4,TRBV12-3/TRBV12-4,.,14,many,TGTGCCAGCAGCCGTGACAGTCGAAATGAAAAACTGTTTTTT,CASSRDSRNEKLFF
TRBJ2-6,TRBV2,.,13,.,TGTGCCAGCAGTGAATGGGGGGCCAACGTCCTGACTTTC,CASSEWGANVLTF
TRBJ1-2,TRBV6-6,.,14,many,TGTGCCAGCAGCTTTGCGGGGGGCAACTATGGCTACACCTTC,CASSFAGGNYGYTF
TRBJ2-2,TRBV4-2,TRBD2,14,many,TGTGCCAGCAGGCTAGCGGGGGGGCCCGGGGAGCTGTTTTTT,CASRLAGGPGELFF
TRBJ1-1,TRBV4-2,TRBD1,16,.,TGTGCCAGCAGCCAAGAGAAGGGGACAGGGATCACTGAAGCTTTCTTT,CASSQEKGTGITEAFF
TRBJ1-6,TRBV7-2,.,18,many,TGTGCCAGCAGCTTAGGGCAGGGGAAGGGCTCCTATAATTCACCCCTCCACTTT,CASSLGQGKGSYNSPLHF
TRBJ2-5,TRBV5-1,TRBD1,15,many,TGCGCCAGCAGCGGGGACGGGACAGCAGAAGAGACCCAGTACTTC,CASSGDGTAEETQYF
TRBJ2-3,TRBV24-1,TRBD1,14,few,TGTGCCACCAGTTCGCAGGGGGCGGGAGATACGCAGTATTTT,CATSSQGAGDTQYF
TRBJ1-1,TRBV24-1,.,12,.,TGTGCCACCAGTCAGGATAACACTGAAGCTTTCTTT,CATSQDNTEAFF
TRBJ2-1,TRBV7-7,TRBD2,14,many,TGTGCCAGCAGCCGGGCGGGCGGGGGTAATGAGCAGTTCTTC,CASSRAGGGNEQFF
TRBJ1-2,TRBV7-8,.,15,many,TGTGCCAGCAGCCCAACCGCCCGCAGGGAACATGGCTACACCTTC,CASSPTARREHGYTF
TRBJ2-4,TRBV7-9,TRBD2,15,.,TGTGCCAGCAGCCCTCTACTAGCGCCTGGAAACATTCAGTACTTC,CASSPLLAPGNIQYF
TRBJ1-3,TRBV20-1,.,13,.,TGCAGTGCTAGACAGATCTCTGGAAACACCATATATTTT,CSARQISGNTIYF
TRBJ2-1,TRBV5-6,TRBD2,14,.,TGTGCCAGCAGCTTTATTAGCGGGGCCCTCGAGCAGTTCTTC,CASSFISGALEQFF
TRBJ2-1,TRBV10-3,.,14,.,TGTGCCATCAAGCAGGGCGGCACCTACAATGAGCAGTTCTTC,CAIKQGGTYNEQFF
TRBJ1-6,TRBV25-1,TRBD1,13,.,TGTGCCAGCAGAGGACAGGGGGACTCACCCCTCCACTTT,CASRGQGDSPLHF
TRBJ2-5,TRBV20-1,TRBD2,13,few,TGCAGTGCTAATAGCGGGGGGCAAGAGACCCAGTACTTC,CSANSGGQETQYF
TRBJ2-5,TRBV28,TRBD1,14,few,TGTGCCAGCAGTAGGACAGGGATAGTCGAGACCCAGTACTTC,CASSRTGIVETQYF
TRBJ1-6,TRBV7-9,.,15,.,TGTGCCAGCAGCTTATCATCAGGGTGGAATTCACCCCTCCACTTT,CASSLSSGWNSPLHF
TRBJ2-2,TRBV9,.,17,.,TGTGCCAGCAGCGGACGCCGTTTTGAGGGCAGGACCGGGGAGCTGTTTTTT,CASSGRRFEGRTGELFF
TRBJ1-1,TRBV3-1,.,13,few,TGTGCCAGCAGCCAAGATCGGTCCCTGGAAGCTTTCTTT,CASSQDRSLEAFF
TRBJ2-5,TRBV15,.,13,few,TGTGCCACCAGCAGAGGACAGAAAGAGACCCAGTACTTC,CATSRGQKETQYF
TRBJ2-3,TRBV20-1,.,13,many,TGCAGTGCTCAGGTCCGGGGGATAGATACGCAGTATTTT,CSAQVRGIDTQYF
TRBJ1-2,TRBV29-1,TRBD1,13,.,TGCAGCGTTGAGTTCGACAGGGGGCTAAGCTACACCTTC,CSVEFDRGLSYTF
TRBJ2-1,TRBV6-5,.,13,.,TGTGCCAGCAGTTACCCAATGGGGAATGAGCAGTTCTTC,CASSYPMGNEQFF
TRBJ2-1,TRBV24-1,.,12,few,TGTGCCACCAGTGATCCGGGCCGAGAGCAGTTCTTC,CATSDPGREQFF
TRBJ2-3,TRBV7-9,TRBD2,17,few,TGTGCCAGCAGCCTAGCTAGCGGGGGGGCCTACACAGATACGCAGTATTTT,CASSLASGGAYTDTQYF
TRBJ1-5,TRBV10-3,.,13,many,TGTGCCATCAGTGACCCGGACGGTCAGCCCCAGCATTTT,CAISDPDGQPQHF
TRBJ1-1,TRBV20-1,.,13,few,TGCAGTGCTAGAGAAGGCAGGGCCACTGAAGCTTTCTTT,CSAREGRATEAFF
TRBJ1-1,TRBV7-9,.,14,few,TGTGCCAGCAGCATTAGGTGGGCGGTCACTGAAGCTTTCTTT,CASSIRWAVTEAFF
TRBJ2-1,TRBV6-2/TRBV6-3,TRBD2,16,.,TGTGCCAGCAGTTACTCCCCGCGGGGGGGCCAGAATGAGCAGTTCTTC,CASSYSPRGGQNEQFF
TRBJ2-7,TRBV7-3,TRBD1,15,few,TGTGCCAGCAGCCTACGGGACAGCGGCCCCTACGAGCAGTACTTC,CASSLRDSGPYEQYF
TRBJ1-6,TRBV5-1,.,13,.,TGCGCCAGCAGCTTGGGGTTCAGTTCGCCCCTCCACTTT,CASSLGFSSPLHF
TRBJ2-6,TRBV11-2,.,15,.,TGTGCCAGCAGCCTGAGCGGCTCTGGGGCCAACGTCCTGACTTTC,CASSLSGSGANVLTF
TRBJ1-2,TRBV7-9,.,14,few,TGTGCCAGCACCCCGGGACAAGGTTTGGGTGGCTACACCTTC,CASTPGQGLGGYTF
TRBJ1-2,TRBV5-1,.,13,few,TGCGCCAGCAGCTCGCAAGAGGGGACCGGCTACACCTTC,CASSSQEGTGYTF
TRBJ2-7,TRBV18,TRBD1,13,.,TGTGCCAGCTCACTGCGACAGGGATACGAGCAGTACTTC,CASSLRQGYEQYF
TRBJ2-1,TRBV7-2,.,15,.,TGTGCCAGCAGCTTTCCGGGACGCAGATACAATGAGCAGTTCTTC,CASSFPGRRYNEQFF
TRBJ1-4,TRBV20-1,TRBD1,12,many,TGCAGTGCGGTTAGGGGGCTTGAAAAACTGTTTTTT,CSAVRGLEKLFF
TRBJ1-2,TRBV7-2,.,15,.,TGTGCCAGCAGAAACCAGGGAGGCTCGAACTATGGCTACACCTTC,CASRNQGGSNYGYTF
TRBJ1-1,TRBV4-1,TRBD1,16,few,TGCGCCAGCAGCCAAGAAGGGAGGGGGCGACACACTGAAGCTTTCTTT,CASSQEGRGRHTEAFF